The 27 T cell receptor beta chains below were found in one sample sequenced in a study of PD-1 blockade in classical Hodgkin lymphoma. Time point meaning: cycle 4 day 1 (C4D1), after more than five weeks of nivolumab. Each of the patients experienced relapse following autologous stem cell transplantation, and their brentuximab vedotin exposure differed. Clones were read by immunoSEQ multiplex PCR, and TCRdb kept only the in-frame ones, dropping some. The sample has fewer than 10,000 clones; over 80% are singletons. The specimen comprised peripheral blood mononuclear cells (PBMCs), sampled before the fourth cycle of nivolumab. The source is a human donor with classical Hodgkin lymphoma.

The chain combines TRBV6-1 with TRBJ2-1, with 12 bases matching TRBD1. V lost 7 bases to trimming and J lost 6 bases; unmatched junction nucleotides: 7. There are 15 residues in the CDR3. The germline V gene has CDR1 MNHNS and CDR2 SASEGT. CDR3 region: CASNNPGQGANEQFF. Here the CDR3 DNA reads TGTGCCAGCAACAACCCGGGACAGGGGGCCAATGAGCAGTTCTTC.

The rearrangement joins TRBV6-1 to TRBJ2-1; D unresolved. Per germline, CDR1 MNHNS and CDR2 SASEGT. V was shortened by 8 bases and J by 8 bases, with 10 bases between the two germline ends. The CDR3 has 11 residues. The CDR3 DNA reads as TGTGCCAGCCGGATTCATTATGAGCAGTTCTTC. Its protein is CASRIHYEQFF.

This chain uses TRBV5-1 with TRBJ2-7; 9 bases fit TRBD2. CDR1 and CDR2 (germline): SGHRS, YFSETQ. The CDR3 sequence is 16 residues long. Trimming cost V 2 bases and J 5 bases; bases outside gene matches: 11. The CDR3 nucleotides are TGCGCCAGCAGCTTTGTCAGAGCGGGAGGTAGCCACGAGCAGTACTTC. It yields the protein CASSFVRAGGSHEQYF.

The chain recombines TRBV30 with TRBJ2-2; D is uncertain. CDR3 size: 15 residues. CDR1 and CDR2 (germline): GTSNPN, SVGIG (reference sequence). Trimming pared 4 bases from V and 4 bases from J, leaving 16 bases between. The CDR3 reads CAWIPANVITGELFF. The CDR3 nucleotides read TGTGCCTGGATTCCGGCGAATGTGATCACCGGGGAGCTGTTTTTT.

The chain uses TRBV27 and TRBJ1-5, with D uncertain. The CDR3 extends over 15 amino acids. Between the trimmed V and J ends, which lost 6 bases and 0 bases, there was a span of 12 bases. Germline V lookup: CDR1 MNHEY, CDR2 SMNVEV (reference sequence). In nucleotides, the CDR3 is TGTGCCAGCAGGCGCGAACAGTATAGCAATCAGCCCCAGCATTTT. Translation gives CASRREQYSNQPQHF.

The chain employs TRBV19 and TRBJ2-7, with 10 bases aligning to TRBD2. This CDR3 has 16 amino acids. Trimming at V came to 1 base and at J to 1 base, leaving 4 bases not matched to a gene. The germline V gene encodes CDR1 LNHDA and CDR2 SQIVND (reference sequence). CDR3 loop: CASSIGPSGGSYEQYF. CDR3 bases: TGTGCCAGTAGTATAGGGCCTAGCGGGGGTTCCTACGAGCAGTACTTC. Combining the CDR3 with reference TRBV19 and TRBJ2-7 gives the whole variable domain DGGITQSPKYLFRKEGQNVTLSCEQNLNHDAMYWYRQDPGQGLRLIYYSQIVNDFQKGDIAEGYSVSREKKESFPLTVTSAQKNPTAFYLCASSIGPSGGSYEQYFGPGTRLTVT.

The chain is built from TRBV5-4 and TRBJ2-1; 11 positions agree with TRBD2. Trimming at V came to 5 bases and at J to 4 bases, leaving 5 bases not matched to a gene. Germline lookup yields CDR1 SGHNT and CDR2 YYREEE (reference sequence). This CDR3 is built from 15 residues. CDR3 nucleotides: TGTGCCAGCAGGATTACTAGCGGGGGTTACAATGAGCAGTTCTTC. Residues: CASRITSGGYNEQFF.

Written as DNA, the CDR3 is TGTGCCAGCAGTTTATGGGCAGGGACCGGGACCCAGTACTTC. Translating gives CASSLWAGTGTQYF. V and J are TRBV27 and TRBJ2-5; the D call may be TRBD1 or TRBD2 (5 bases each). CDR1 is MNHEY, CDR2 SMNVEV, per germline (reference sequence). V was pared by 1 base and J by 7 bases, with 13 bases between. The CDR3 is 14 residues long.

The rearrangement uses TRBV7-3 and TRBJ1-1, with D tentatively TRBD1 (6 bases). The CDR3 is 15 residues long. CDR1 SGHTA and CDR2 FQGTGA come from the germline V gene. The V end was cut by 5 bases, the J end by 3 bases, with 16 bases between. The CDR3 DNA sequence: TGTGCCAGCAGCCGATTAGGGGGTCGGGACACTGAAGCTTTCTTT. Encoded protein: CASSRLGGRDTEAFF.

The rearrangement links TRBV27 to TRBJ2-7; the D is unclear. Trimming left V 6 bases short and J 0 bases short, with 9 bases between. CDR1 and CDR2 from the germline V gene are MNHEY and SMNVEV (reference sequence). The CDR3 contains 13 residues. The CDR3 is CASSYHYSYEQYF. In nucleotides, the CDR3 is TGTGCCAGCAGCTATCACTACTCCTACGAGCAGTACTTC.

This chain connects TRBV21-1 to TRBJ2-4; the table names TRBD1, a call not compared with the DNA. TRBV21-1 represents a pseudogene. This CDR3 has 16 amino acids. The CDR3 bases are TGTGCCAGCAGCCACAGGGGGGGCTGGGGGTTAAACATTCAGTACTTC. Residues: CASSHRGGWGLNIQYF.

The chain combines TRBV28 with TRBJ2-4; 9 bases fit TRBD1. This CDR3 spans 17 amino acids. Looked up from germline, CDR1 is MDHEN and CDR2 is SYDVKM. Trimming cost V 4 bases and J 1 base; bases outside gene matches: 8. The CDR3: CASSSLYRGLAKNIQYF. CDR3 in DNA: TGTGCCAGCAGTTCCCTTTACAGGGGGCTGGCCAAAAACATTCAGTACTTC.

The chain joins TRBV7-8 to TRBJ2-1, with D possibly TRBD2 on 6 matching bases. Trimming pared 5 bases from V and 5 bases from J, leaving 25 bases between. The germline V gene has CDR1 SGHVS and CDR2 FQNEAQ. There are 18 residues in the CDR3. The CDR3 here is CASSHLYPGRGFDNEQFF. DNA for the CDR3: TGTGCCAGCAGCCATCTATATCCCGGGAGAGGGTTTGACAATGAGCAGTTCTTC.

In this sample, this clone turned up a few times. V gene TRBV20-1 combines with J gene TRBJ2-1, with D maybe TRBD1 (6 bases). V was cut by 3 bases and J by 8 bases, with 8 bases left in between. From germline, CDR1 is DFQATT and CDR2 SNEGSKA (reference sequence). The CDR3 loop spans 11 amino acids. The DNA of the CDR3 is TGCAGTGCTAGGAAGGGGGATGAGCAGTTCTTC. Its protein is CSARKGDEQFF.

This clone was seen only once. This sequence joins TRBV10-3 and TRBJ1-2; 7 nucleotides match TRBD1. V was pared by 8 bases and J by 4 bases, with 4 bases of the junction left unmatched. Germline-derived CDR1 and CDR2 are ENHRY and SYGVKD. The CDR3 is 12 residues long. CDR3 sequence: CAIGGQAYGYTF. Written as DNA, the CDR3 is TGTGCCATCGGAGGACAGGCCTATGGCTACACCTTC.

The chain links TRBV6-6 to TRBJ2-3; D not certain. CDR1 is MNHNY, CDR2 SVGAGI, per germline (reference sequence). CDR3 length equals 12 residues. V gave up 5 bases and J gave up 0 bases, with 3 bases separating them. CDR3 amino acids: CASSHSTDTQYF. In nucleotides, the CDR3 is TGTGCCAGCAGTCACAGCACAGATACGCAGTATTTT.

Only one count was recorded for this clone. The chain uses TRBV15 and TRBJ2-5; no clear D gene. Germline V gene lookup returns CDR1 LNHNV and CDR2 YYDKDF (reference sequence). V was trimmed by 1 base and J by 0 bases, leaving 6 bases between them. This CDR3 comprises 14 residues. The CDR3 loop is CATSRGADQETQYF. The CDR3 region has the DNA TGTGCCACCAGCAGAGGGGCTGACCAAGAGACCCAGTACTTC.

This clone was recorded a few times. The rearrangement joins TRBV27 to TRBJ1-2; no clear D gene. Germline V lookup: CDR1 MNHEY, CDR2 SMNVEV (reference sequence). The CDR3 has 13 residues. Trimming left V 6 bases short and J 10 bases short, with 18 bases between. CDR3 in amino acids: CASRPRADLDYTF. Here the CDR3 DNA reads TGTGCCAGCAGACCGAGGGCAGATCTTGACTACACCTTC.

V usage is TRBV7-9 and J usage is TRBJ2-7; a weak D match, TRBD1 (6 bases). The germline gives CDR1 SEHNR, CDR2 FQNEAQ (reference sequence). V was trimmed by 4 bases and J by 3 bases, leaving 13 bases between them. The CDR3 contains 14 residues. CDR3 nucleotide sequence: TGTGCCAGCAGCTCCGGGACAACTATCTACGAGCAGTACTTC. It is translated as CASSSGTTIYEQYF.

The chain has TRBV19 and TRBJ2-7, with 9 bases that match TRBD1. V trimming: 6 bases; J trimming: 6 bases; junction bases outside the gene matches: 6. CDR1 is LNHDA and CDR2 is SQIVND in the germline V gene (reference sequence). The CDR3 runs 13 residues. DNA for the CDR3: TGTGCCAGTAGCGGTCGGACAGGGGTCGAGCAGTACTTC. Translating gives CASSGRTGVEQYF.

J is TRBJ2-7 and V is TRBV5-5; 8 bases line up with TRBD2. The CDR3 is 13 amino acids. Looked up from germline, CDR1 is SGHKS and CDR2 is YYEKEE (reference sequence). Trimming removed 0 bases from V and 5 bases from J; junction bases left unmatched: 1. The CDR3 DNA reads as TGTGCCAGCAGCTTGGGGGGACTAGACGAGCAGTACTTC. Encoded protein: CASSLGGLDEQYF.

The chain's CDR3 is CASSYSPANTEAFF. For the CDR3, the DNA is TGTGCCAGCAGTTACTCGCCAGCGAACACTGAAGCTTTCTTT. This chain uses TRBV6-6 with TRBJ1-1; D is unresolved. The germline CDR1 and CDR2 sequences are MNHNY and SVGAGI (reference sequence). Trimming removed 0 bases from V and 1 base from J, with 6 bases in between. The CDR3 length is 14 residues.

This clone showed up just a few times. This chain joins TRBV6-5 and TRBJ2-1; D is perhaps TRBD1 or TRBD2 (5 bases each). CDR1 is MNHEY and CDR2 is SVGAGI in the germline V gene. Trimming removed 2 bases at V and 5 bases at J, with 10 bases between. The CDR3 runs 14 residues. The CDR3 nucleotides are TGTGCCAGCAGTTACGGGACGCCTAACAATGAGCAGTTCTTC. Encoded protein: CASSYGTPNNEQFF.

This chain joins TRBV6-4 and TRBJ2-2; TRBD2 agrees at 8 bases. V lost 4 bases to trimming and J lost 4 bases; unmatched junction nucleotides: 2. CDR3 length: 14 residues. In germline, CDR1 is MRHNA, CDR2 SNTAGT. The CDR3 loop reads CASSVSGATGELFF. The CDR3 DNA follows: TGTGCCAGCAGTGTTAGCGGGGCCACCGGGGAGCTGTTTTTT.

The chain has TRBV2 and TRBJ2-1; 9 bases align to TRBD2. The length of the CDR3 is 16 residues. The germline V gene encodes CDR1 SNHLY and CDR2 FYNNEI. Losses at the gene ends were 7 bases for V and 4 bases for J; bases not matched to a gene: 11. CDR3 loop: CASTRRTSELYNEQFF. The CDR3, as DNA: TGTGCCAGCACCCGTCGGACTAGCGAATTATACAATGAGCAGTTCTTC. The whole variable domain, filled in from reference TRBV2 and TRBJ2-1, reads EPEVTQTPSHQVTQMGQEVILRCVPISNHLYFYWYRQILGQKVEFLVSFYNNEISEKSEIFDDQFSVERPDGSNFTLKIRSTKLEDSAMYFCASTRRTSELYNEQFFGPGTRLTVL.

The chain employs TRBV12-2 and TRBJ1-5; TRBD1, as called in the table, went unchecked against the DNA. TRBV12-2 is shown as a pseudogene. The CDR3 has 14 amino acids. CDR3 region: CASRDYRGTQPQHF. The CDR3 DNA reads TGTGCAAGTCGCGATTACAGGGGGACTCAGCCCCAGCATTTT.

The gene calls are TRBV5-1 and TRBJ2-3, with D possibly being TRBD1 (5 bases). The CDR3 contains 17 residues. The V end lost 0 bases, the J end lost 1 base, and 15 bases lay between the germline ends. Germline-derived CDR1 and CDR2 are SGHRS and YFSETQ. As DNA, the CDR3 is TGCGCCAGCAGCTTGGCCTTAGCAGGGCGTGGCACAGATACGCAGTATTTT. Protein sequence: CASSLALAGRGTDTQYF.